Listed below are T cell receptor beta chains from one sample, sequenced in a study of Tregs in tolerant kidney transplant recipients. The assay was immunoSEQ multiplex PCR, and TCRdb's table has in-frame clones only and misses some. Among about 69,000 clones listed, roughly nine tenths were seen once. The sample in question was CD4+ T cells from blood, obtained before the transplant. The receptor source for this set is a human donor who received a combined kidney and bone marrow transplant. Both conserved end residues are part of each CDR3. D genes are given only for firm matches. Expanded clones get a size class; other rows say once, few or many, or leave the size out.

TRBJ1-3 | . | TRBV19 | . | TGTGCCAGTAGTTTGGGACTTCTTGGAAACACCATATATTTT | CASSLGLLGNTIYF
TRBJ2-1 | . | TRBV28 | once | TGTGCCAGCAGCCCCCTGGTAGCGGTTGGGGGCAATGAGCAGTTCTTC | CASSPLVAVGGNEQFF
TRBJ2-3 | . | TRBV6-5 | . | TGTGCCAGCAGTTACCCTCCCTCCGTCGCAGATACGCAGTATTTT | CASSYPPSVADTQYF
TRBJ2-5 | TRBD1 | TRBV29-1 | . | TGCAGCGTTGAAAGTCCGGGACAGCGAGGAGAGACCCAGTACTTC | CSVESPGQRGETQYF
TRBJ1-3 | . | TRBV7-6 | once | TGTGCCAGCAGCTTCGACAGGCGCTCTGGAAACACCATATATTTT | CASSFDRRSGNTIYF
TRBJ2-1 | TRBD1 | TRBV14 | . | TGTGCCAGCAGCTGGCAGGGACAGGGTGAGCAGTTCTTC | CASSWQGQGEQFF
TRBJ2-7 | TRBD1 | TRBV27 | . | TGTGCCAGCAGTTCCAGACAGGGGTGGCTCTACGAGCAGTACTTC | CASSSRQGWLYEQYF
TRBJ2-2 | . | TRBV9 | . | TGTGCCAGCAGCGTAGTTCCGGGCGGGGAGCTGTTTTTT | CASSVVPGGELFF
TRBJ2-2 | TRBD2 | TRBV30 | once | TGTGCCTGGAGTGGGACTAGCTGGGCCACCGGGGAGCTGTTTTTT | CAWSGTSWATGELFF
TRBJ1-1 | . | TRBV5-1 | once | TGCGCCAGCAGCGGGAGAGCATCTGAAGCTTTCTTT | CASSGRASEAFF
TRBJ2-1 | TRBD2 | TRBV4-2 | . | TGTGCCAGCAGCCAAGGGGCTCCCGGGACTAGCGCTATCAATGAGCAGTTCTTC | CASSQGAPGTSAINEQFF
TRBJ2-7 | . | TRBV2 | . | TGTGCCAGCAGCGTGCCTAGCGGTTGGGGGCCTTACGAGCAGTACTTC | CASSVPSGWGPYEQYF
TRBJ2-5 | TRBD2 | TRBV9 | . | TGTGCCAGCAGCGTAGCGGGACTAGCGGGCATCTTTCCCCAAGAGACCCAGTACTTC | CASSVAGLAGIFPQETQYF
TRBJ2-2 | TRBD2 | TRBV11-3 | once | TGTGCCAGCAGCTTAGTGGCGGGAGCTCCGAACACCGGGGAGCTGTTTTTT | CASSLVAGAPNTGELFF
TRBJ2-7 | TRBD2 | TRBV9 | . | TGTGCCAGCAGCGTAGCCCCTCCGGGACTAGCGGGACCCTACGAGCAGTACTTC | CASSVAPPGLAGPYEQYF
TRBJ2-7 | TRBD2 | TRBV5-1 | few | TGCGCCAGCAGCTCTACTAGCGACTCCTACGAGCAGTACTTC | CASSSTSDSYEQYF
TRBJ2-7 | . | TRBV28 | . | TGTGCCAGCAGTTTAATAGGTTCCGGCGGGGTCTACGAGCAGTACTTC | CASSLIGSGGVYEQYF
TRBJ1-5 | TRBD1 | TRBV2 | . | TGTGCCAGCAGTGAAACAGGGGTAGGGCAGCCCCAGCATTTT | CASSETGVGQPQHF
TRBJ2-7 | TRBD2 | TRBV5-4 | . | TGTGCCAGCAGGCCTCTCGGGAGGCCCCACGAGCAGTACTTC | CASRPLGRPHEQYF
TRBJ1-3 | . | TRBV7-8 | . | TGTGCCAGCAGCTTGTGGGACTCCTCTGGAAACACCATATATTTT | CASSLWDSSGNTIYF
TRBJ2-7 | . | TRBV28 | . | TGTGCCAGCAGCAACGAGCGGCAAGACTACGAGCAGTACTTC | CASSNERQDYEQYF
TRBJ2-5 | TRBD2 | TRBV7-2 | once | TGTGCCAGCAGCTTAGCCGGTCGGAGAGCGGGAAGGTCAGAGACCCAGTACTTC | CASSLAGRRAGRSETQYF
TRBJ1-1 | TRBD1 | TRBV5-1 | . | TGCGCCAGCAGATCGACAGGGGGGAACACTGAAGCTTTCTTT | CASRSTGGNTEAFF
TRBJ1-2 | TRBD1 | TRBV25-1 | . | TGTGCCAGCAGTGGACAGGGGGACCCCAACTATGGCTACACCTTC | CASSGQGDPNYGYTF
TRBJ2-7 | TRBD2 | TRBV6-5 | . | TGTGCCAGCCGGGACTACTCCTACGAGCAGTACTTC | CASRDYSYEQYF
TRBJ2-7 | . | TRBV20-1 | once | TGCAGTGCGCGGGACCAATCCGAGCAGTACTTC | CSARDQSEQYF
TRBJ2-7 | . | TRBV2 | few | TGTGCCAGCAGGGCAGGCCCCTACGAGCAGTACTTC | CASRAGPYEQYF
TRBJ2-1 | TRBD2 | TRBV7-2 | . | TGTGCCAGCAGCTTCCTAGCGGGGACCTACAATGAGCAGTTCTTC | CASSFLAGTYNEQFF
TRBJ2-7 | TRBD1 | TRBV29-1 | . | TGCAGCGTTCGGACAGGGATGGGCGAGCAGTACTTC | CSVRTGMGEQYF
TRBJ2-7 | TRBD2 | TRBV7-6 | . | TGTGCCAGCAGCTTAGGAGGACTAGGCTCCGAGCAGTACTTC | CASSLGGLGSEQYF
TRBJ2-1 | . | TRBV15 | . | TGTGCCACCAGACGGGACTTAGTCAATGAGCAGTTCTTC | CATRRDLVNEQFF
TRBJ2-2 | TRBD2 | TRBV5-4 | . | TGTGCCAGCAGCTACCGGACTAGAGGACGCGGGGAGCTGTTTTTT | CASSYRTRGRGELFF
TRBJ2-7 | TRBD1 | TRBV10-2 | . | TGCGCCAGCAGTGGCACAGGGGGGATCTACGAGCAGTACTTC | CASSGTGGIYEQYF
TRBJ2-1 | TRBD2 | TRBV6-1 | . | TGTGCCAGCAGTGAAGCGGCGGGAGGGCCTCCCTACAATGAGCAGTTCTTC | CASSEAAGGPPYNEQFF
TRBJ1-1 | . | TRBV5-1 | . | TGCGCCAGCAGCTCTGGACAGATGGTGGGGCTCAGGAACACTGAAGCTTTCTTT | CASSSGQMVGLRNTEAFF
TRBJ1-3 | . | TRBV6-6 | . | TGTGCCATCCGGCACAGGGCTGGAAACACCATATATTTT | CAIRHRAGNTIYF
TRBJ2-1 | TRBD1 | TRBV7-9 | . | TGTGCCAGCAGCTTACCGGGACAGGTGTACAATGAGCAGTTCTTC | CASSLPGQVYNEQFF
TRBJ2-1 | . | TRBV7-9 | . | TGTGCCAGCAGCTTCTCCTTAGGGGAAGGGCAGTTCTTC | CASSFSLGEGQFF
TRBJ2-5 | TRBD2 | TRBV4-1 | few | TGCGCCAGCAGCCAAGATGGTACTAGCGGGAGGATGGAGACCCAGTACTTC | CASSQDGTSGRMETQYF
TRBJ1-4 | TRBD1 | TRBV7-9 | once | TGTGCCAGCAGCTCTCGAGCCGGGACAGGGGACGAAAAACTGTTTTTT | CASSSRAGTGDEKLFF
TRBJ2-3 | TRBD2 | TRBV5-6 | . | TGTGCCAGCAGCTTGGGTGGACTAGCAGCGACTAGCACAGATACGCAGTATTTT | CASSLGGLAATSTDTQYF
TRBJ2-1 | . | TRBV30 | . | TGTGCCTGGAGTGTAAGCCTCAATGAGCAGTTCTTC | CAWSVSLNEQFF
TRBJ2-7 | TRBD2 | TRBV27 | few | TGTGCCAGCTCGAGGGACTACGGGACGGGTGAGCAGTACTTC | CASSRDYGTGEQYF
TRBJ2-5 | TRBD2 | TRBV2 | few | TGTGCCAGCAAGAATATAGCGGGAGGACGGGAGACCCAGTACTTC | CASKNIAGGRETQYF